The text below deals with one T cell receptor (beta chain). CDR3 length equals 14 residues. Germline CDR1 reads KGHSH; CDR2 reads LQKENI. The V end was cut by 4 bases, the J end by 3 bases, with 12 bases between. This entry is derived from a study of blood T cell repertoires in COVID-19. On the study more broadly: In each case, the material was cDNA or gDNA derived from T cells, B-cell-depleted T cells, or PBMCs.

Original data processing: How many nucleated cells were present was estimated from reference gene primer amplification. Assay: immunoSEQ multiplex PCR; the TCRdb copy retains only in-frame clones and omits some. The V and J calls and clone size were taken over from that table, and D and trimming were inferred from the DNA. The repertoire includes around 230,000 clones, about 88% of them detected once, and 0.65% to 0.85% sits in the top ten. Sequencing used peripheral blood. This TCR came from a man in his forties with acute or convalescent COVID-19. The chain joins TRBV18 to TRBJ2-5; no clear D. CDR3 bases: TGTGCCAGCTCACGATCCACCCTAAAAGAGACCCAGTACTTC. As protein: CASSRSTLKETQYF.